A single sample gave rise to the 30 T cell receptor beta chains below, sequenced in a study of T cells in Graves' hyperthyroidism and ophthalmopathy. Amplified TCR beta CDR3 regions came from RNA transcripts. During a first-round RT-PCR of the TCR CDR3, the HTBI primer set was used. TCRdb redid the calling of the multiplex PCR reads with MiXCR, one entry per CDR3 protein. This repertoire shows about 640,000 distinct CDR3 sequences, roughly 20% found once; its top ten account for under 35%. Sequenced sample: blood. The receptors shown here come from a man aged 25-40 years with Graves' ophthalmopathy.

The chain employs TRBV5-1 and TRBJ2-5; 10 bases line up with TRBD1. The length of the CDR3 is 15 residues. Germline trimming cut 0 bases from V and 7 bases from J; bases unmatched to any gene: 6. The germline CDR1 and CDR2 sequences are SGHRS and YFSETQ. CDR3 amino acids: CASSLGDRGIGTQYF. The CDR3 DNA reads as TGCGCCAGCAGCTTGGGGGACAGGGGCATCGGGACCCAGTACTTC.

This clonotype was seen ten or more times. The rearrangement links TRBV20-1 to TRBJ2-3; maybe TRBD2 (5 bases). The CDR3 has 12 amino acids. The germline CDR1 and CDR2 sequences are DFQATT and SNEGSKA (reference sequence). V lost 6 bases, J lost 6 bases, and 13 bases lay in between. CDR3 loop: CSALLGVDTQYF. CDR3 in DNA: TGCAGTGCGCTACTAGGCGTGGATACGCAGTATTTT.

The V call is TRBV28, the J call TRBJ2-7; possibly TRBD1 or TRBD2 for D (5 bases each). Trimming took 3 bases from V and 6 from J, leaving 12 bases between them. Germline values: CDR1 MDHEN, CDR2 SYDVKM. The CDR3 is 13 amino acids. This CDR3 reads CASSFGQGREQYF. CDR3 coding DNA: TGTGCCAGCAGTTTCGGCCAGGGACGCGAGCAGTACTTC.

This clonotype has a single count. The CDR3 is CASSYSHSSYNEQFF. The CDR3 DNA sequence: TGTGCCAGCAGTTACTCGCATAGCTCCTACAATGAGCAGTTCTTC. This chain links TRBV6-2 or TRBV6-3 with TRBJ2-1; D ambiguous. V was shortened by 0 bases and J by 0 bases, with 6 bases between the two germline ends. CDR1 and CDR2 from the germline V gene are MNHEY and SVGEGT. The CDR3 is 15 residues long.

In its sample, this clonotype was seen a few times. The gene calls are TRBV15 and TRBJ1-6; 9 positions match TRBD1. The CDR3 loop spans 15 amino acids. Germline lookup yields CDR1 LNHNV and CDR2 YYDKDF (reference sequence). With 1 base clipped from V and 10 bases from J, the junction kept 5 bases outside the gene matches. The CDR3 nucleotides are TGTGCCACCAGCAGAGGACAGGGGGGGCACTCACCCCTCCACTTT. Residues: CATSRGQGGHSPLHF.

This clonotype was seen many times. The CDR3 reads CAWSPPTGNYGYTF. The CDR3 DNA reads TGTGCCTGGAGTCCTCCGACGGGAAACTATGGCTACACCTTC. V is TRBV30 and J is TRBJ1-2; D not certain. Germline-derived CDR1 and CDR2 are GTSNPN and SVGIG (reference sequence). V dropped 2 bases and J dropped 2 bases, with 12 bases sitting between them. The CDR3 is 14 residues long.

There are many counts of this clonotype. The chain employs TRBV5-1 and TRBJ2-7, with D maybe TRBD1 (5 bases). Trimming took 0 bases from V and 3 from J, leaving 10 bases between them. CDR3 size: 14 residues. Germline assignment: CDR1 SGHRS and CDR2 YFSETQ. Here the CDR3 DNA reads TGCGCCAGCAGCTTGGTGGGCAGGGACTACGAGCAGTACTTC. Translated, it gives CASSLVGRDYEQYF.

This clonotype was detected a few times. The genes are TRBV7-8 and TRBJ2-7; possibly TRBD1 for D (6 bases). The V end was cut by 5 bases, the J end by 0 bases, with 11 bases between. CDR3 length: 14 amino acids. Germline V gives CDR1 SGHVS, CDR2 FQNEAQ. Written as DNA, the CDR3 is TGTGCCAGCAGCCTCCCGGACAGCTCCTACGAGCAGTACTTC. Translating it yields CASSLPDSSYEQYF.

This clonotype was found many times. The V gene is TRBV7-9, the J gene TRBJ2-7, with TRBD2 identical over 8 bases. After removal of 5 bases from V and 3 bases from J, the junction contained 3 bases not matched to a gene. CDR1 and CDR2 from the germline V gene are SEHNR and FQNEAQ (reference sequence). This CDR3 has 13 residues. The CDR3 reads CASSGGRSYEQYF. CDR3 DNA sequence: TGTGCCAGCAGCGGCGGGAGGAGCTACGAGCAGTACTTC.

As DNA, the CDR3 is TGCGCCAGCAGTGAGAGGACAGGGGCGTACGAGCAGTACTTC. Translated: CASSERTGAYEQYF. The chain recombines TRBV10-2 with TRBJ2-7; TRBD1 aligns across 9 bases. V dropped 2 bases and J dropped 4; count of bases not matched to a gene: 3. Germline CDR1 WSHSY, CDR2 SAAADI. The CDR3 contains 14 residues.

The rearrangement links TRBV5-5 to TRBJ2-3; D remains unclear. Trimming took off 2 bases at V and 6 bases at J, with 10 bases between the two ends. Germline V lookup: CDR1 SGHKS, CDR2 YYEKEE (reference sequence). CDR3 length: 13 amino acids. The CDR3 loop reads CASSFTARDTQYF. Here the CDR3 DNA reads TGTGCCAGCAGCTTTACAGCCAGGGATACGCAGTATTTT.

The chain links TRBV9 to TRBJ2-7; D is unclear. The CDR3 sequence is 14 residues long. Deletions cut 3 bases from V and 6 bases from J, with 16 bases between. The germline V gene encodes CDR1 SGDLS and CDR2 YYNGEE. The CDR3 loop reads CASSASTSYPEQYF. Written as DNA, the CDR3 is TGTGCCAGCAGCGCAAGCACCTCGTACCCCGAGCAGTACTTC.

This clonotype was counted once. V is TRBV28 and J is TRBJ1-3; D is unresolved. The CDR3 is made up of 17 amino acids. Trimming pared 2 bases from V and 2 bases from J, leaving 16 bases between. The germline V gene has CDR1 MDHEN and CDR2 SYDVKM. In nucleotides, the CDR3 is TGTGCCAGCAGTTTAGCTCTACGGACGGGCGCTGGAAACACCATATATTTT. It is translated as CASSLALRTGAGNTIYF.

The DNA of the CDR3 is TGTGCCAGCAGCCAATCCCCCGGGACAGGGTCCACCGGGGAGCTGTTTTTT. Translated: CASSQSPGTGSTGELFF. The gene calls are TRBV7-3 and TRBJ2-2, with TRBD1 matching 9 bases. The CDR3 contains 17 residues. Germline CDR1 is SGHTA and CDR2 is FQGTGA. The ends lost 5 bases at V and 4 bases at J; junction bases unmatched: 11.

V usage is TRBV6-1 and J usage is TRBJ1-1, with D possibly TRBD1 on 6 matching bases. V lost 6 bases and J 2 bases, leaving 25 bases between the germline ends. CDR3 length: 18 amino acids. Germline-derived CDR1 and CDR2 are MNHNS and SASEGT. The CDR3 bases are TGTGCCAGCAGGGGACTCACAGGGATAAGGTTGGGAAACACTGAAGCTTTCTTT. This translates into CASRGLTGIRLGNTEAFF.

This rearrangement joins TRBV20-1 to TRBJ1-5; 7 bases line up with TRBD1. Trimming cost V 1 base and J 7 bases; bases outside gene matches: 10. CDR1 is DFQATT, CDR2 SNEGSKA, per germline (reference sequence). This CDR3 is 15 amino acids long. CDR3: CSARAVGGGRQPQHF. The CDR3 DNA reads TGCAGTGCTAGAGCGGTAGGGGGCGGGAGGCAGCCCCAGCATTTT.

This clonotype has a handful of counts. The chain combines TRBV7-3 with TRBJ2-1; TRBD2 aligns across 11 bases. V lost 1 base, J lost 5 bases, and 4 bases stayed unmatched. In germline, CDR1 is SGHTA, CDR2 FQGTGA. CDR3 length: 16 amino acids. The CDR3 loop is CASSLRGTSGNNEQFF. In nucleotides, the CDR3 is TGTGCCAGCAGCTTAAGAGGGACTAGCGGCAACAATGAGCAGTTCTTC.

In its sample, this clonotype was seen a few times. The CDR3 region has the DNA TGCGCCAGCAGCCCCCAGGTAGGGAAAAACATTCAGTACTTC. Protein product: CASSPQVGKNIQYF. This sequence joins TRBV5-1 and TRBJ2-4; D is uncertain. Looked up from germline, CDR1 is SGHRS and CDR2 is YFSETQ. This CDR3 contains 14 residues. With 4 bases removed from V and 4 bases from J, the gap between germline ends came to 12 bases.

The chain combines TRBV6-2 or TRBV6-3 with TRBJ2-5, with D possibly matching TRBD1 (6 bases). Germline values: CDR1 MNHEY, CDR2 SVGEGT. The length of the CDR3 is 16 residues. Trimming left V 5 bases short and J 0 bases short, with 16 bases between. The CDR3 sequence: CASSESDSQNQETQYF. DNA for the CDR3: TGTGCCAGCAGTGAGTCGGACAGTCAAAACCAAGAGACCCAGTACTTC.

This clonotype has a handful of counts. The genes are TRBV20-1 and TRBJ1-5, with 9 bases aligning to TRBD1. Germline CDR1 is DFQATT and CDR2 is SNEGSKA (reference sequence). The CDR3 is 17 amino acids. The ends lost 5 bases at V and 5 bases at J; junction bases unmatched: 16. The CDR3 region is CSAVATFKQGADQPQHF. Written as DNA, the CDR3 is TGCAGTGCTGTGGCTACGTTCAAACAGGGGGCGGATCAGCCCCAGCATTTT.

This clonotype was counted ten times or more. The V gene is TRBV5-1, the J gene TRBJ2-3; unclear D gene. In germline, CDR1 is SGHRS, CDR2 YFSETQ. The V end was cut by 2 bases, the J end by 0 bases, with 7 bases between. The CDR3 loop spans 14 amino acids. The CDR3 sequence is CASSFQGSTDTQYF. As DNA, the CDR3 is TGCGCCAGCAGCTTTCAAGGGAGCACAGATACGCAGTATTTT.

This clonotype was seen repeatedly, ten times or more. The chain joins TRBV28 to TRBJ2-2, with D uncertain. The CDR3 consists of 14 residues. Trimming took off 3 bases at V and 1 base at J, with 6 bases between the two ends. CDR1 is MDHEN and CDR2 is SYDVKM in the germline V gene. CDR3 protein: CASSFMGNTGELFF. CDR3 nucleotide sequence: TGTGCCAGCAGTTTCATGGGGAACACCGGGGAGCTGTTTTTT.

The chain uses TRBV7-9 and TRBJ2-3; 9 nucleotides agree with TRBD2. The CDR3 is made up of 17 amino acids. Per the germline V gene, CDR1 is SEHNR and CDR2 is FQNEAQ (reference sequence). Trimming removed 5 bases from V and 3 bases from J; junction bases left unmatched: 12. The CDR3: CASSAQVGLAGTDTQYF. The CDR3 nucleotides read TGTGCCAGCAGCGCCCAGGTCGGTCTAGCGGGAACAGATACGCAGTATTTT.

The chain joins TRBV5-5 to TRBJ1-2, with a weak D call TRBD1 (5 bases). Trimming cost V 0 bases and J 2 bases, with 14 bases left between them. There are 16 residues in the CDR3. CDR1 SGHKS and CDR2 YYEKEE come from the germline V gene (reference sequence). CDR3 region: CASSLATLGVNYGYTF. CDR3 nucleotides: TGTGCCAGCAGCTTGGCGACACTAGGGGTCAACTATGGCTACACCTTC. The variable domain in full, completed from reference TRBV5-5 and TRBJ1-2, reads DAGVTQSPTHLIKTRGQQVTLRCSPISGHKSVSWYQQVLGQGPQFIFQYYEKEERGRGNFPDRFSARQFPNYSSELNVNALLLGDSALYLCASSLATLGVNYGYTFGSGTRLTVV.

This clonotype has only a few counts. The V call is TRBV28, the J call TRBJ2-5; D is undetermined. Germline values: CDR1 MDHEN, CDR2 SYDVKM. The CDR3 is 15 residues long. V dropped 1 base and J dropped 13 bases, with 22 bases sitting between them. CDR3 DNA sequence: TGTGCCAGCAGTTTATTACAACAGCTAAAAGAGACCGCGTACTTC. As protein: CASSLLQQLKETAYF. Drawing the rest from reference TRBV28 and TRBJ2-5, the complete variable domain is DVKVTQSSRYLVKRTGEKVFLECVQDMDHENMFWYRQDPGLGLRLIYFSYDVKMKEKGDIPEGYSVSREKKERFSLILESASTNQTSMYLCASSLLQQLKETAYFGPGTRLLVL.

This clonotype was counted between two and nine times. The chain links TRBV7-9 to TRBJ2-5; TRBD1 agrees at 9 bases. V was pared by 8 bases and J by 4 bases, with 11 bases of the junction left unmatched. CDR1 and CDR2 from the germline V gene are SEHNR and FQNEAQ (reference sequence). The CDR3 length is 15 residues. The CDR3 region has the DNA TGTGCCAGCTCCATAGGGGACAGGGACGGAGAGACCCAGTACTTC. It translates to CASSIGDRDGETQYF.

In DNA, the CDR3 is TGTGCCAGCAGTCAAAAAGGAGGGGGCACCAATCAGCCCCAGCATTTT. It codes for CASSQKGGGTNQPQHF. The J gene is TRBJ1-5, the V gene TRBV27; 7 positions agree with TRBD1. From germline, CDR1 is MNHEY and CDR2 SMNVEV (reference sequence). This CDR3 contains 16 residues. J gave up 3 bases and V 5 bases, and 10 bases lay outside the gene matches.

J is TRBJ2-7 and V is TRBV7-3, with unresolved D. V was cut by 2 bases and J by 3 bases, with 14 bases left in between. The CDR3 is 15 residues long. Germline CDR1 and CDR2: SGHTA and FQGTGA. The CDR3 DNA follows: TGTGCCAGCAGCTTAGATCCAGTAAGGATCTACGAGCAGTACTTC. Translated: CASSLDPVRIYEQYF. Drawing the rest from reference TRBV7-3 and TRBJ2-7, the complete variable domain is GAGVSQTPSNKVTEKGKYVELRCDPISGHTALYWYRQSLGQGPEFLIYFQGTGAADDSGLPNDRFFAVRPEGSVSTLKIQRTERGDSAVYLCASSLDPVRIYEQYFGPGTRLTVT.

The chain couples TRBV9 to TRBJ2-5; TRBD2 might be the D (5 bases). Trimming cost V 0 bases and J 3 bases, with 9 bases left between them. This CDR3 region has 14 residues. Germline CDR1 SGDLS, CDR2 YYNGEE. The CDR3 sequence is CASSVGSGEETQYF. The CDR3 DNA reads TGTGCCAGCAGCGTAGGGAGCGGAGAAGAGACCCAGTACTTC.

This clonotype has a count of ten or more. In nucleotides, the CDR3 is TGTGCCAGCAGGCTCCTAGCGGGGGGTCGTACTGAAGCTTTCTTT. It yields the protein CASRLLAGGRTEAFF. The chain uses TRBV28 and TRBJ1-1, with a tentative D call TRBD1 (5 bases). The germline gives CDR1 MDHEN, CDR2 SYDVKM. Trimming took 6 bases from V and 5 from J, leaving 19 bases between them. The CDR3 contains 15 residues. Combining the CDR3 with reference TRBV28 and TRBJ1-1 gives the whole variable domain DVKVTQSSRYLVKRTGEKVFLECVQDMDHENMFWYRQDPGLGLRLIYFSYDVKMKEKGDIPEGYSVSREKKERFSLILESASTNQTSMYLCASRLLAGGRTEAFFGQGTRLTVV.